Listed here is a single T cell receptor (beta chain). The antigen is undetermined. Germline values: CDR1 DFQATT, CDR2 SNEGSKA (reference sequence). Deletions cut 6 bases from V and 2 bases from J, with 20 bases between. CDR3 size: 16 residues. The data originate from a study of identical twins' blood T cells. Study observations and caveats: Top TCRbeta clonotypes were shared more with twin than unrelated donors.

Libraries were made from RNA as TCR cDNA, using a modified protocol. TCRdb re-analysed the 5' RACE reads in MiXCR, keeping a single row per CDR3 protein. Among about 370,000 distinct CDR3 sequences, around 30% were seen once, and the ten largest hold 5.5% to 6.5%. This TCR derives from a woman between 18 and 55 years old in good health. The chain uses TRBV20-1 and TRBJ2-1, with D perhaps TRBD1 (5 bases). Sequences were obtained from PBMCs. CDR3 DNA sequence: TGCAGTGCCCTTCATCCCCAGGGTTACCCCTACAATGAGCAGTTCTTC. Its translation is CSALHPQGYPYNEQFF.